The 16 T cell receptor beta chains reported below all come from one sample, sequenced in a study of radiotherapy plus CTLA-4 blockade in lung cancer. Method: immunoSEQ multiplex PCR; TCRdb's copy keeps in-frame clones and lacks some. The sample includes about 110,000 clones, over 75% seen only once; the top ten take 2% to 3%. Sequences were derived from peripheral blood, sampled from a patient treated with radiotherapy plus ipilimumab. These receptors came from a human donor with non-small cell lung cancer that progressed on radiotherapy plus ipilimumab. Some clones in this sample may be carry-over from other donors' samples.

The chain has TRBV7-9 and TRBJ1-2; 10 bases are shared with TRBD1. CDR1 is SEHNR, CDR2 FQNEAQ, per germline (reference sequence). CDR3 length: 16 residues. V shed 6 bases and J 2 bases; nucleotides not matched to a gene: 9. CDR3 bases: TGTGCCAGCAGTCAACCGGGGACAGGGGCAAACTATGGCTACACCTTC. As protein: CASSQPGTGANYGYTF.

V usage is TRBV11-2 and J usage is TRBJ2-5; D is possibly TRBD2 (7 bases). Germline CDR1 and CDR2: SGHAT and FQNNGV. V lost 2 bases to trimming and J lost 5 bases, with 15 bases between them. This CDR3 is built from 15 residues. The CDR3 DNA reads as TGTGCCAGCAGCTTAAACTCCGGGGGGCCGGAGACCCAGTACTTC. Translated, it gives CASSLNSGGPETQYF.

CDR3 loop: CASTEEGSYNEQFF. CDR3 in DNA: TGTGCCAGCACTGAGGAGGGGTCCTACAATGAGCAGTTCTTC. The V gene is TRBV2, the J gene TRBJ2-1; D may be TRBD2 (6 bases). Trimming removed 7 bases from V and 1 base from J, with 11 bases in between. The CDR3 length is 14 residues. The germline V gene encodes CDR1 SNHLY and CDR2 FYNNEI. Supplemented by reference TRBV2 and TRBJ2-1, the full variable domain reads EPEVTQTPSHQVTQMGQEVILRCVPISNHLYFYWYRQILGQKVEFLVSFYNNEISEKSEIFDDQFSVERPDGSNFTLKIRSTKLEDSAMYFCASTEEGSYNEQFFGPGTRLTVL.

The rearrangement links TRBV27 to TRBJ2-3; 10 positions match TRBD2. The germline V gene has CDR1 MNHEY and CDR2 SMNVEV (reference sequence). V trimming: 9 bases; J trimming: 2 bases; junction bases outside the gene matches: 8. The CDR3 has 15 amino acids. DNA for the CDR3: TGTGCCAGTAGTCTAGCGGGGGCCGCCACAGATACGCAGTATTTT. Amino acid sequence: CASSLAGAATDTQYF.

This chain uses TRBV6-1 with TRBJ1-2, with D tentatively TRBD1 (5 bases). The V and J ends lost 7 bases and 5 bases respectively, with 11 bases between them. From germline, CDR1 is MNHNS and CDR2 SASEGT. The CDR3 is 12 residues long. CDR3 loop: CASKVTDYGYTF. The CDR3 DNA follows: TGTGCCAGCAAGGTGACAGATTATGGCTACACCTTC.

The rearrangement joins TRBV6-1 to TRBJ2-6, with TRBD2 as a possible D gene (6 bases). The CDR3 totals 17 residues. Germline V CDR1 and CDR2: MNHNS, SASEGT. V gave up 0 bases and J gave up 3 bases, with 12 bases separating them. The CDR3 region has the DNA TGTGCCAGCAGTGAAGCGTATGGAGGGCTTGGGGCCAACGTCCTGACTTTC. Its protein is CASSEAYGGLGANVLTF.

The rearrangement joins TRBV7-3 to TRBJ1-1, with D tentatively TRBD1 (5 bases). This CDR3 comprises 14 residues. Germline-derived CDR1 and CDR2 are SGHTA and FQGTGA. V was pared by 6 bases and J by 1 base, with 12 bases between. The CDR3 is CASRPTGSNTEAFF. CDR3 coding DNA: TGTGCCAGCAGACCAACAGGTTCGAACACTGAAGCTTTCTTT.

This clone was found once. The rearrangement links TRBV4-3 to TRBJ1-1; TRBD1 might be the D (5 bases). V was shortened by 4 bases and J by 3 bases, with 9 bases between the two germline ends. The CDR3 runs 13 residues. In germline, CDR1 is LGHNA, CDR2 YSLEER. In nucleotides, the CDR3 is TGCGCCAGCAGCCTACACAGGTACACTGAAGCTTTCTTT. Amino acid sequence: CASSLHRYTEAFF.

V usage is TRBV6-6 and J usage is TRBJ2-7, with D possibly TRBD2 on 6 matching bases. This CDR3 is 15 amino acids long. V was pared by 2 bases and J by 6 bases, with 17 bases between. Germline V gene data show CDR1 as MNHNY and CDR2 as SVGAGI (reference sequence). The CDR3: CASSYAGLSTIEQYF. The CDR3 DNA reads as TGTGCCAGCAGTTACGCGGGACTCTCGACGATCGAGCAGTACTTC.

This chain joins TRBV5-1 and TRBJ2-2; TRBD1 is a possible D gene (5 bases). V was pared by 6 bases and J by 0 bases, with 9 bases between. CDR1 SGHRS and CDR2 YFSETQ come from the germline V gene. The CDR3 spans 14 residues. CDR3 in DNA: TGCGCCAGCATACTACAGGCGAACACCGGGGAGCTGTTTTTT. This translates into CASILQANTGELFF.

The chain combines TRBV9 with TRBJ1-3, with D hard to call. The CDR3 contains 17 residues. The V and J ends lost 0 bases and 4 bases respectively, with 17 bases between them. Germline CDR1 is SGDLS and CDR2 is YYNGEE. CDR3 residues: CASSVGAANIKGNTIYF. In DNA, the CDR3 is TGTGCCAGCAGCGTAGGGGCTGCCAATATCAAGGGAAACACCATATATTTT. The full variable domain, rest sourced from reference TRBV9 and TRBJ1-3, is DSGVTQTPKHLITATGQRVTLRCSPRSGDLSVYWYQQSLDQGLQFLIQYYNGEERAKGNILERFSAQQFPDLHSELNLSSLELGDSALYFCASSVGAANIKGNTIYFGEGSWLTVV.

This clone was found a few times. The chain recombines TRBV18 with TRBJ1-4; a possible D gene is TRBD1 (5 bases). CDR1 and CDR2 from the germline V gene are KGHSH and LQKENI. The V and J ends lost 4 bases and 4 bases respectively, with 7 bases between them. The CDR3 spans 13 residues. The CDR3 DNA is TGTGCCAGCTCACAGGGACTTAATGAAAAACTGTTTTTT. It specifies CASSQGLNEKLFF.

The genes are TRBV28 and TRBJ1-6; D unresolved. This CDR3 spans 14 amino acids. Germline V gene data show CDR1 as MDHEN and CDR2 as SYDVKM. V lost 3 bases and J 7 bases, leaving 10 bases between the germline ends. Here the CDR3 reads CASSLVAVNSPLHF. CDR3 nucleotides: TGTGCCAGCAGTTTGGTGGCAGTAAATTCACCCCTCCACTTT.

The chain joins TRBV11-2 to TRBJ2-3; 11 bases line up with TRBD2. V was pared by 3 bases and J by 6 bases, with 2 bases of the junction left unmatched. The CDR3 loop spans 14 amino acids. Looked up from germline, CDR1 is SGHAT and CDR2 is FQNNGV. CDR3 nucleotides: TGTGCCAGCAGCTTGACTAGCGGGGTTGATACGCAGTATTTT. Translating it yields CASSLTSGVDTQYF.

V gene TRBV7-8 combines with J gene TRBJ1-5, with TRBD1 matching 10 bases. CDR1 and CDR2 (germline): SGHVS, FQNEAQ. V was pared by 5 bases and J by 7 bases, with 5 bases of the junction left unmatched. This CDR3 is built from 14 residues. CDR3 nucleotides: TGTGCCAGCAGCCTGACAGGGGGCGTGCAGCCCCAGCATTTT. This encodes CASSLTGGVQPQHF.

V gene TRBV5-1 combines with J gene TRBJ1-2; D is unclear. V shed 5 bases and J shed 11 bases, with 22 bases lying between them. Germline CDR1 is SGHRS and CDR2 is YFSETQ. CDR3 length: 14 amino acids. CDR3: CASSIDPRDRYYTF. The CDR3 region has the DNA TGCGCCAGCAGTATCGACCCACGCGATAGGTATTACACCTTC.